The source of this T cell receptor (beta chain) is a study of cytomegalovirus exposure and HLA in healthy donors. For this clone: Its target is unknown.

The junction had 10 bases not matched to a gene; V was cut back by 5 bases and J by 7 bases. Germline values: CDR1 GTSNPN, CDR2 SVGIG (reference sequence). The CDR3 consists of 13 residues. It was with 60 Vbeta and 13 Jbeta primers that the PCR ran. Profiled with immunoSEQ multiplex PCR; TCRdb holds only in-frame clones, not every one. Recorded for this sample: more than 95,000 clones. Findings of the study overall: Specificity for CMV antigens was confirmed in vitro for three of the CMV-associated chains. Rarity marked most TCR sequences, yet some public TCRs occurred in many donors. The availability of immune exposure information extended only to CMV serostatus.

The chain combines TRBV30 with TRBJ1-2; 7 bases align to TRBD1. The TCR was taken from a man in his forties or fifties in good health and CMV-seronegative. The material sequenced was PBMCs. The CDR3 reads CAWQQGGRSGYTF. CDR3 DNA: TGTGCCTGGCAGCAAGGGGGCCGGTCTGGCTACACCTTC. The variable domain in full, completed from reference TRBV30 and TRBJ1-2, reads SQTIHQWPATLVQPVGSPLSLECTVEGTSNPNLYWYRQAAGRGLQLLFYSVGIGQISSEVPQNLSASRPQDRQFILSSKKLLLSDSGFYLCAWQQGGRSGYTFGSGTRLTVV.